The TCR beta chain under discussion was sequenced for a study of cytomegalovirus exposure and HLA in healthy donors. Study-level background: The use of the same platform for the 90 to 150 validation repertoires and the roughly 700 first-cohort repertoires was reported by a later analysis.

With respect to this clone: Antigen specificity is unknown.

Sequencing was performed with immunoSEQ multiplex PCR; in TCRdb, only in-frame clones are kept and a portion is missing. The sample has around 61,000 clones, approximately 92% seen once. General study findings and limits: The dataset shows that most TCR sequences were rare, while some public TCRs occurred in many donors. In vitro testing confirmed a few CMV-associated chains as specific for CMV antigens. Cytomegalovirus status, reportedly, was diagnosed with high specificity and sensitivity by the classifier.

The CDR3 spans 14 residues. Germline V gives CDR1 MNHEY, CDR2 SMNVEV (reference sequence). Trimming removed 9 bases from V and 3 bases from J, with 12 bases in between. This clonotype originated in a man younger than 30 in good health and CMV-seropositive. Sequencing was performed on PBMCs. The chain joins TRBV27 to TRBJ2-6, with D perhaps TRBD2 (6 bases). CDR3 coding DNA: TGTGCCAGTGCGCGGGGATTTGGGGCCAACGTCCTGACTTTC. Encoded protein: CASARGFGANVLTF. Based on the CDR3 plus reference TRBV27 and TRBJ2-6, the full variable domain is EAQVTQNPRYLITVTGKKLTVTCSQNMNHEYMSWYRQDPGLGLRQIYYSMNVEVTDKGDVPEGYKVSRKEKRNFPLILESPSPNQTSLYFCASARGFGANVLTFGAGSRLTVL.